These T cell receptor beta chains were read from a single sample in a study of blood T cell repertoires in COVID-19. TCRdb's copy holds only in-frame clones and misses some; the assay was immunoSEQ multiplex PCR. This sample has 20,000 to 30,000 clones, with roughly 90% found just once. The sequencing sample was made of peripheral blood. These TCRs come from a human donor in a cohort sampled during active COVID-19. Both conserved end residues are trimmed from each CDR3. Each record gives: D gene, V gene, J gene, CDR3 protein. The D gene is left open where the match is weak.

TRBD1,TRBV11-3,TRBJ2-1,ASSSGTGYNEQF
-,TRBV9,TRBJ2-3,ASSVAPSGTDTQY
TRBD2,TRBV29-1,TRBJ2-3,SESLAGADTQY
TRBD2,TRBV3-1/TRBV3-2,TRBJ2-7,ASSQEGGYEQY
-,TRBV5-4,TRBJ2-7,ASSLERANSYEQY
-,TRBV5-4,TRBJ2-7,ASREDAGASNEQY
-,TRBV7-2,TRBJ2-1,ASSLTWGGAYNEQF
TRBD2,TRBV6-1,TRBJ2-7,ASSEGRAGGTQYEQY
-,TRBV19,TRBJ2-5,ASRRNGETQY
-,TRBV2,TRBJ2-2,ASRRGLNTGELF
TRBD1,TRBV5-1,TRBJ2-2,ASTQGQGSAGELF
TRBD1,TRBV4-3,TRBJ1-2,ASSRDRGYGYT
TRBD2,TRBV2,TRBJ2-1,ASSEREGVGEQF
TRBD2,TRBV11-2,TRBJ2-1,ASSLRLAGGDNEQF
-,TRBV5-6,TRBJ2-7,ASSLVYSPGEQY
TRBD1,TRBV5-4,TRBJ1-4,ASSLGDSRNEKLF
-,TRBV6-6,TRBJ1-4,ASYPGWTNEKLF
TRBD1,TRBV3-1/TRBV3-2,TRBJ2-3,ASSHRGRDTQY
-,TRBV18,TRBJ2-5,ASSPRTAEETQY
-,TRBV19,TRBJ2-2,ASSVIGDTGELF
TRBD1,TRBV10-3,TRBJ1-1,AITTTGMGTEAF
-,TRBV7-2,TRBJ2-5,ASSLEATQY
TRBD1,TRBV2,TRBJ1-2,ASSETEGAEVGYT
TRBD1,TRBV5-6,TRBJ1-1,ASSSGQYTEAF